This T cell receptor beta chain came from a study of response to subunit inactivated influenza vaccine. The CDR3 length is 14 residues. V shed 7 bases and J 4 bases; nucleotides not matched to a gene: 8. The germline gives CDR1 SEHNR, CDR2 FQNEAQ (reference sequence). Ten or more counts support this clonotype. One entry per CDR3 protein results from TCRdb running MiXCR on the RT-PCR reads. The table shows 150,000 to 200,000 distinct CDR3 sequences, with 9.5% to 15% occurring only once. These data also formed part of another study, on T cells expressing NK-cell markers. As reported in that work: TCR beta cDNA was made by 5'RACE template switching with UMIs. Anti-gamma-delta TCR antibody use in several experiments restricted sorting to alpha-beta TCR T cells.

The rearrangement links TRBV7-9 to TRBJ2-7; the match to TRBD1 covers 9 bases. This clonotype originated in a man aged 45-65 years who received an inactivated influenza vaccine. The source was CD8+ T cells sorted from PBMCs, collected 12 days after vaccination. The CDR3 region has the DNA TGTGCCAGCACCCCGGACAGGGGACTTTACGAGCAGTACTTC. Its protein is CASTPDRGLYEQYF.